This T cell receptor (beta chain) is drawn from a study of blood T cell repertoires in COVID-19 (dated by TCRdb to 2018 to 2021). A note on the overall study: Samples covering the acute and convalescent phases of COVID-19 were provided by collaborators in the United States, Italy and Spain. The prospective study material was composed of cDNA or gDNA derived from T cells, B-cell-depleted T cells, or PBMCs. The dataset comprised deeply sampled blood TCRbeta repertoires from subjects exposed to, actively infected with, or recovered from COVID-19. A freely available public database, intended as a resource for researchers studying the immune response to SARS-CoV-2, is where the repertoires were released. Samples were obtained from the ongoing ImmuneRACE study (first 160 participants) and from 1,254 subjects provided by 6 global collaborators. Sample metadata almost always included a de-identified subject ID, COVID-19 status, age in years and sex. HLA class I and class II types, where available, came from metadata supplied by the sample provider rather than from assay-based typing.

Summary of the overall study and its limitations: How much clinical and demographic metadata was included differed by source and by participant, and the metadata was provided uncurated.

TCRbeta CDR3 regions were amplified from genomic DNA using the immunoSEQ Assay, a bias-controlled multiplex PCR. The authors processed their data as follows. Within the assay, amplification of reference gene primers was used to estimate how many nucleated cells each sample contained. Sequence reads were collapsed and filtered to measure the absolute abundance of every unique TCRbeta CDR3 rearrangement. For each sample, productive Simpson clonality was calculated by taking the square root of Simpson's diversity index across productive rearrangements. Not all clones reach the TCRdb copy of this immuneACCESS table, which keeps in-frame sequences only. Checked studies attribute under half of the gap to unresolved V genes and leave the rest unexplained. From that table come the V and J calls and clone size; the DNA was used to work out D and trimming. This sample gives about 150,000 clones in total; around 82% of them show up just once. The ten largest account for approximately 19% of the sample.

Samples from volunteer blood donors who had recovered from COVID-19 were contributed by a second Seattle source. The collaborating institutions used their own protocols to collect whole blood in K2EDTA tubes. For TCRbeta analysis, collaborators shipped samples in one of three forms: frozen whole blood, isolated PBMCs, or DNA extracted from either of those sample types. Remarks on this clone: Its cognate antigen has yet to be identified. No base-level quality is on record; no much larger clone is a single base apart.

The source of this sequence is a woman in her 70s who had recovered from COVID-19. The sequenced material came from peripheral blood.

The CDR3 protein: CASSIVGTGPYEQYF. The sequence in DNA is TGTGCCAGTAGTATAGTAGGGACTGGACCCTACGAGCAGTACTTC. Rearrangement joined TRBV19 to TRBJ2-7; D gene: possibly TRBD2, on 6 matching bases. Sequences LNHDA (CDR1) and SQIVND (CDR2) are obtained from the germline V gene (reference sequence). The CDR3 covers 15 residues, taking in both the cysteine and the phenylalanine. Left in the record is the CDR3 DNA by itself, 45 bases read in frame from the first base. V is clipped by 1 base and J by 2 bases, and the sequence between their germline boundaries is 12 bases long.